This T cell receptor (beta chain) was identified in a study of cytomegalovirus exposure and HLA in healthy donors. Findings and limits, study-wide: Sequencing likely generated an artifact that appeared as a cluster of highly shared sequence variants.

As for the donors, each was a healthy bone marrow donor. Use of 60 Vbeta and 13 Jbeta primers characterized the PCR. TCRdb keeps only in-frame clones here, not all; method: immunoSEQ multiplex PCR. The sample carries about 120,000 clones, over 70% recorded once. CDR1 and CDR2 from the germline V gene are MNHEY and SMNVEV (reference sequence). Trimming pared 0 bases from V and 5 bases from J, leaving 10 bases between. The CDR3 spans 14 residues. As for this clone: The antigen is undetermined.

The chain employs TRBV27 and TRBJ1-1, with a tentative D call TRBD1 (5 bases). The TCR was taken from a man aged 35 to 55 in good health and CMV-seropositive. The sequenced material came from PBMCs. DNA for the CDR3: TGTGCCAGCAGTTTATCGGGGCAGTGGACTGAAGCTTTCTTT. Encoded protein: CASSLSGQWTEAFF.